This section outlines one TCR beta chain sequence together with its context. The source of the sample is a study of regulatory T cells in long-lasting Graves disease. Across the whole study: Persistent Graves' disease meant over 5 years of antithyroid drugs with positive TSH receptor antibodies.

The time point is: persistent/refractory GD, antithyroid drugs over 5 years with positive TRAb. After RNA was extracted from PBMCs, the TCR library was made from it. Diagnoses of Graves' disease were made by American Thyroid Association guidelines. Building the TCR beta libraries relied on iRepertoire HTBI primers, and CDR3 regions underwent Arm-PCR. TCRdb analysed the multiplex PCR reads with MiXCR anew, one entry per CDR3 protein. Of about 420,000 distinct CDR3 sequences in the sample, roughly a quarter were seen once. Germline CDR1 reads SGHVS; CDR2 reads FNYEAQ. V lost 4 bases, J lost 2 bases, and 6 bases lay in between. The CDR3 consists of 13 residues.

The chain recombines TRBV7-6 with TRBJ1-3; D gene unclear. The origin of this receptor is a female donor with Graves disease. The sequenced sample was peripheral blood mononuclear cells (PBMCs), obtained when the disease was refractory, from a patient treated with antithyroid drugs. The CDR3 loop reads CASSYEAGNTIYF. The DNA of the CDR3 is TGTGCCAGCAGCTACGAAGCTGGAAACACCATATATTTT.